A single sample gave rise to the 26 T cell receptor beta chains below, sequenced in a study of cytomegalovirus exposure and HLA in healthy donors. It was with 60 Vbeta and 13 Jbeta primers that the PCR ran. The repertoire was sequenced with immunoSEQ multiplex PCR; TCRdb's copy has only in-frame clones and lacks some. Here the sample spans some 130,000 clones, around four fifths being singletons. The source material was PBMCs. The receptor source for this set is a female donor in good health and CMV-seronegative.

The gene calls are TRBV29-1 and TRBJ2-3, with 14 nucleotides matching TRBD2. J was trimmed by 3 bases and V by 7 bases; bases with no gene match: 6. Germline assignment: CDR1 SQVTM and CDR2 ANQGSEA. The CDR3 contains 15 residues. The CDR3 nucleotides are TGCAGCGCTTCCAGGACTAGCGGGAGGACAGATACGCAGTATTTT. Translated: CSASRTSGRTDTQYF.

The CDR3 DNA sequence: TGCAGTGCTAGTGCGTCGACTGAAGCTTTCTTT. It yields the protein CSASASTEAFF. This rearrangement joins TRBV20-1 to TRBJ1-1; D is uncertain. The CDR3 is 11 amino acids. Per the germline V gene, CDR1 is DFQATT and CDR2 is SNEGSKA (reference sequence). Trimming took off 3 bases at V and 5 bases at J, with 7 bases between the two ends.

This clone was seen only a few times. J is TRBJ1-5 and V is TRBV23-1; no clear D. Being an ORF, TRBV23-1 has a function that is uncertain. The length of the CDR3 is 14 residues. Trimming stripped 0 bases from V and 5 bases from J, with 8 bases between. The CDR3 region is CASSQSAVYQPQHF. In DNA form, the CDR3 reads TGCGCCAGCAGTCAATCCGCGGTATATCAGCCCCAGCATTTT.

As to this clone: Mismatch with germline at one junction end may stem from a read error. V usage is TRBV6-1 and J usage is TRBJ2-7; possible D gene TRBD2, 5 bases. The CDR3 is made up of 15 amino acids. Germline V gene lookup returns CDR1 MNHNS and CDR2 SASEGT. CDR3 nucleotides: TGTGCCAGCAGCCAATACCGGGAATTCTCCTACGAGCGGTACTTC. It specifies CASSQYREFSYERYF.

V gene TRBV7-2 combines with J gene TRBJ2-7; a weak D match, TRBD1 (6 bases). V shed 10 bases and J shed 2 bases, with 18 bases lying between them. This CDR3 has 14 residues. In germline, CDR1 is SGHTA, CDR2 FQGNSA. CDR3 amino acids: CATTRGKHTYEQYF. CDR3 DNA sequence: TGTGCCACAACGAGGGGGAAACACACCTACGAGCAGTACTTC.

This clone was seen a few times. The chain employs TRBV4-2 and TRBJ2-2; possibly TRBD2 for D (5 bases). CDR1 LGHNA and CDR2 YNFKEQ come from the germline V gene. The CDR3 extends over 14 amino acids. V was clipped by 6 bases and J by 7 bases, with 15 bases between them. Written as DNA, the CDR3 is TGTGCCAGCAGGTCAGCGGTGAGGGACGGGGAGCTGTTTTTT. The encoded protein is CASRSAVRDGELFF.

This chain joins TRBV5-4 and TRBJ2-1; D might be TRBD1 (6 bases). This CDR3 has 18 amino acids. Germline V CDR1 and CDR2: SGHNT, YYREEE (reference sequence). V was cut by 0 bases and J by 4 bases, with 20 bases left in between. CDR3: CASSLGTGPNLGYNEQFF. The CDR3 bases are TGTGCCAGCAGCTTGGGAACAGGGCCAAACCTGGGTTACAATGAGCAGTTCTTC.

The V and J genes are TRBV2 and TRBJ1-5; possible D gene TRBD1, 5 bases. CDR3 length: 13 amino acids. V dropped 7 bases and J dropped 9 bases, with 16 bases sitting between them. Germline V gene data show CDR1 as SNHLY and CDR2 as FYNNEI. Written as DNA, the CDR3 is TGTGCCAGCACCGAGGACACTTGGGGGCCCCAGCATTTT. Protein product: CASTEDTWGPQHF. The variable domain in full, completed from reference TRBV2 and TRBJ1-5, reads EPEVTQTPSHQVTQMGQEVILRCVPISNHLYFYWYRQILGQKVEFLVSFYNNEISEKSEIFDDQFSVERPDGSNFTLKIRSTKLEDSAMYFCASTEDTWGPQHFGDGTRLSIL.

This rearrangement joins TRBV14 to TRBJ1-1; tentatively, D is TRBD1 (5 bases). The CDR3 is 13 residues long. Germline CDR1 reads SGHDN; CDR2 reads FVKESK. V lost 1 base to trimming and J lost 8 bases, with 11 bases between them. In DNA form, the CDR3 reads TGTGCCAGCAGCCAAGCTTGGGCAGGGGAAGCTTTCTTT. Its translation is CASSQAWAGEAFF.

The CDR3 DNA sequence: TGTGCCAGCAGCTTAATGGCTAGTTCCTACGAGCAGTACTTC. Translation: CASSLMASSYEQYF. This sequence joins TRBV7-6 and TRBJ2-7; D is unclear. The CDR3 length is 14 residues. The V gene lost 2 bases and the J gene lost 1 base, with 9 bases spanning the gap. The germline V gene has CDR1 SGHVS and CDR2 FNYEAQ.

The rearrangement joins TRBV7-2 to TRBJ2-5; D perhaps matches TRBD2 (5 bases). The CDR3 is 13 residues long. CDR1 SGHTA and CDR2 FQGNSA come from the germline V gene. Trimming removed 5 bases from V and 2 bases from J, with 9 bases in between. In nucleotides, the CDR3 is TGTGCCAGCAGCCTCGGGATTCAAGAGACCCAGTACTTC. Amino acid sequence: CASSLGIQETQYF.

A few counts support this clone. The genes are TRBV6-5 and TRBJ2-2; perhaps TRBD2 as D (6 bases). The CDR3 is 14 residues long. Deletions cut 7 bases from V and 5 bases from J, with 14 bases between. Germline V gene lookup returns CDR1 MNHEY and CDR2 SVGAGI. CDR3 in DNA: TGTGCCAGCAAGTCGACCGGGGGAACCGGGGAGCTGTTTTTT. Encoded protein: CASKSTGGTGELFF.

The V gene is TRBV18, the J gene TRBJ2-1; 8 positions match TRBD2. Trimming removed 4 bases from V and 0 bases from J; junction bases left unmatched: 8. The CDR3 extends over 17 amino acids. Germline V gives CDR1 KGHSH, CDR2 LQKENI. CDR3 nucleotide sequence: TGTGCCAGCTCACGACTAGCGCAAATGAGCTCCTACAATGAGCAGTTCTTC. Its protein is CASSRLAQMSSYNEQFF.

The V and J genes are TRBV7-9 and TRBJ2-5, with D unresolved. The DNA end lines up better with TRBJ2-7; the J call may be wrong. Germline V gives CDR1 SEHNR, CDR2 FQNEAQ (reference sequence). The CDR3 consists of 14 residues. CDR3 nucleotides: TGTGCCAGCAGCTTACTCCTAGACCCCTACGAGCAGTACTTC. Translating it yields CASSLLLDPYEQYF.

The CDR3 here is CASSSPVRGMNEQFF. DNA for the CDR3: TGTGCCAGCAGTTCCCCGGTGAGAGGGATGAATGAGCAGTTCTTC. The rearrangement links TRBV6-5 to TRBJ2-1; tentatively, D is TRBD2 (5 bases). The V end was cut by 4 bases, the J end by 7 bases, with 17 bases between. The CDR3 has 15 residues. CDR1 is MNHEY and CDR2 is SVGAGI in the germline V gene.

This clone was seen a single time. The chain joins TRBV20-1 to TRBJ2-3; 11 positions agree with TRBD2. Germline CDR1 is DFQATT and CDR2 is SNEGSKA (reference sequence). V trimming: 8 bases; J trimming: 11 bases; junction bases outside the gene matches: 6. The CDR3 has 11 residues. CDR3 nucleotide sequence: TGCAGTACCCTAGCGGGAGGAGTGCAGTATTTT. Translated: CSTLAGGVQYF.

This chain links TRBV2 with TRBJ1-1, with D unclear. This CDR3 has 14 residues. Trimming left V 0 bases short and J 10 bases short, with 15 bases between. Germline loops: CDR1 SNHLY, CDR2 FYNNEI. CDR3 sequence reads: CASSEAWQSEVAFF. CDR3 DNA: TGTGCCAGCAGTGAAGCGTGGCAGTCTGAGGTAGCTTTCTTT.

The chain joins TRBV15 to TRBJ1-4; D is ambiguous. The CDR3 contains 16 residues. Deletions cut 0 bases from V and 0 bases from J, with 8 bases between. The germline CDR1 and CDR2 sequences are LNHNV and YYDKDF (reference sequence). CDR3 region: CATSRDNSATNEKLFF. CDR3 nucleotides: TGTGCCACCAGCAGAGACAACAGTGCAACTAATGAAAAACTGTTTTTT. Filled out from reference TRBV15 and TRBJ1-4, the complete variable domain reads DAMVIQNPRYQVTQFGKPVTLSCSQTLNHNVMYWYQQKSSQAPKLLFHYYDKDFNNEADTPDNFQSRRPNTSFCFLDIRSPGLGDTAMYLCATSRDNSATNEKLFFGSGTQLSVL.

This clone occurred once. The CDR3 loop reads CASSGPTIETQYF. The CDR3, as DNA: TGTGCCAGCAGTGGTCCAACTATAGAGACCCAGTACTTC. This rearrangement joins TRBV28 to TRBJ2-5, with D uncertain. Germline loops: CDR1 MDHEN, CDR2 SYDVKM. The CDR3 is 13 residues long. Trimming shortened V by 5 bases and J by 4 bases, and 11 bases separated the two germline ends. The entire variable domain, with the rest obtained from reference TRBV28 and TRBJ2-5, is as follows: DVKVTQSSRYLVKRTGEKVFLECVQDMDHENMFWYRQDPGLGLRLIYFSYDVKMKEKGDIPEGYSVSREKKERFSLILESASTNQTSMYLCASSGPTIETQYFGPGTRLLVL.

The V call is TRBV5-4, the J call TRBJ2-3; 10 nucleotides match TRBD1. V was clipped by 4 bases and J by 4 bases; unmatched bases: 6. Germline V lookup: CDR1 SGHNT, CDR2 YYREEE (reference sequence). This CDR3 is 15 amino acids long. CDR3 residues: CASSPPGQGSDTQYF. As DNA, the CDR3 is TGTGCCAGCAGCCCGCCGGGACAGGGGTCAGATACGCAGTATTTT.

The chain is built from TRBV28 and TRBJ2-7, with 8 bases matching TRBD1. Germline V gives CDR1 MDHEN, CDR2 SYDVKM. The CDR3 totals 15 residues. V gave up 8 bases and J gave up 7 bases; unmatched junction bases: 16. CDR3 in DNA: TGTGCCAGCCGGACTCAGGGGAGACAGGGGAGTGAGCAGTACTTC. Protein: CASRTQGRQGSEQYF.

The chain carries TRBV5-6 and TRBJ1-4; D possibly corresponds to TRBD1 (5 bases). From germline, CDR1 is SGHDT and CDR2 YYEEEE. The CDR3 has 15 amino acids. With 1 base removed from V and 5 bases from J, the gap between germline ends came to 12 bases. As DNA, the CDR3 is TGTGCCAGCAGCTTGCCTGGGGGGAGGAATGAAAAACTGTTTTTT. Its protein product is CASSLPGGRNEKLFF.

The chain combines TRBV28 with TRBJ1-5; D is undetermined. CDR3 size: 12 residues. Germline V lookup: CDR1 MDHEN, CDR2 SYDVKM. V was pared by 10 bases and J by 2 bases, with 9 bases between. The CDR3 loop reads CAIQEGNQPQHF. In DNA, the CDR3 is TGTGCCATCCAGGAGGGCAATCAGCCCCAGCATTTT.

The J gene is TRBJ1-1, the V gene TRBV4-1; 7 bases are a match to TRBD1. After removal of 3 bases from V and 1 base from J, the junction contained 8 bases not matched to a gene. Germline V gene data show CDR1 as MGHRA and CDR2 as YSYEKL. There are 16 residues in the CDR3. CDR3 sequence: CASSQTTGTANTEAFF. In DNA, the CDR3 is TGCGCCAGCAGCCAGACGACCGGGACAGCGAACACTGAAGCTTTCTTT.

This clone has a handful of counts. V is TRBV5-1 and J is TRBJ2-3; D might be TRBD2 (5 bases). V was cut by 6 bases and J by 2 bases, with 22 bases left in between. The CDR3 extends over 17 amino acids. Per germline, CDR1 SGHRS and CDR2 YFSETQ. The CDR3 bases are TGCGCCAGCAAGGAGGTAAACTTCCTTACTTACACAGATACGCAGTATTTT. Translation: CASKEVNFLTYTDTQYF. The complete variable domain, with remaining parts taken from reference TRBV5-1 and TRBJ2-3, reads KAGVTQTPRYLIKTRGQQVTLSCSPISGHRSVSWYQQTPGQGLQFLFEYFSETQRNKGNFPGRFSGRQFSNSRSEMNVSTLELGDSALYLCASKEVNFLTYTDTQYFGPGTRLTVL.

This clone was counted between two and nine times. This chain uses TRBV19 with TRBJ1-5; possible D gene TRBD1, 5 bases. The CDR3 is made up of 13 amino acids. Germline lookup yields CDR1 LNHDA and CDR2 SQIVND (reference sequence). The V and J ends lost 5 bases and 6 bases respectively, with 11 bases between them. DNA of the CDR3: TGTGCCAGTAGTGGGGGGACTCGTCAGCCCCAGCATTTT. As protein: CASSGGTRQPQHF. Full variable domain (remainder filled in from reference TRBV19 and TRBJ1-5): DGGITQSPKYLFRKEGQNVTLSCEQNLNHDAMYWYRQDPGQGLRLIYYSQIVNDFQKGDIAEGYSVSREKKESFPLTVTSAQKNPTAFYLCASSGGTRQPQHFGDGTRLSIL.